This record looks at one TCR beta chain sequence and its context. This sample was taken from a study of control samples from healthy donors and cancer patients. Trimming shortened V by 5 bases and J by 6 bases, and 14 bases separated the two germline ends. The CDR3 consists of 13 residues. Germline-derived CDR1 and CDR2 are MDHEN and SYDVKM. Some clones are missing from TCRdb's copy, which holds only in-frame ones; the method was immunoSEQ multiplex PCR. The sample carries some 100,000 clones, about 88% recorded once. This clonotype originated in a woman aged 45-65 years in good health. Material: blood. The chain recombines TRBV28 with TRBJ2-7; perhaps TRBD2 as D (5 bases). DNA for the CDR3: TGTGCCAGCAGTCCCCCGGGGTGGGGCGAGCAGTACTTC. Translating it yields CASSPPGWGEQYF.